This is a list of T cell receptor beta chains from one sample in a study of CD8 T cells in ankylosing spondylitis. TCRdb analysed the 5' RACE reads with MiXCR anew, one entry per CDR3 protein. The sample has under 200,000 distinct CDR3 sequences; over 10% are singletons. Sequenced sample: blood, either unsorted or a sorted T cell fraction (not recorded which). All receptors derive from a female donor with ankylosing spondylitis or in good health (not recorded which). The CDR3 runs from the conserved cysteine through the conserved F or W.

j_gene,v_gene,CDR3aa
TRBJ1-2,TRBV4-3,CASSQEGTGMRGYTF
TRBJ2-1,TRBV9,CASSAGLAGAEQFF
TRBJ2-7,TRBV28,CASVTESLEQYF
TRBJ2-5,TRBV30,CAWSLGGAIWQETQYF
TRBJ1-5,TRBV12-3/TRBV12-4,CASSGRLSNQPQHF
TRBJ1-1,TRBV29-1,CSVSGLLMNTEAFF
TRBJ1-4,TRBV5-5,CASSIGTQNEKLFF
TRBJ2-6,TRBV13,CASSLRGILSGANVLTF
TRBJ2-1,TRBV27,CASKGPYNEQFF
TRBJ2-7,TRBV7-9,CASCSRQVPTPYEQYF
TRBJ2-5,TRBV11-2,CASSSAGRVWVQETQYF
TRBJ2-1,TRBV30,CAWSIREGYNEQFF
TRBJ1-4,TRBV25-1,CASSEPGARAGEKLFF
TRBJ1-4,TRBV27,CASSSRQVSQKLFF
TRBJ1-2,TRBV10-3,CAISDSVGRYNYGYTF
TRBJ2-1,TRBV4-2,CASSGILAGGANEQFF
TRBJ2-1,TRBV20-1,CSARDSGGPEVNEQFF
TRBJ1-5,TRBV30,CAWSVRRTGNQPQHF
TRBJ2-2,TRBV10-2,CASRGAASTGELFF
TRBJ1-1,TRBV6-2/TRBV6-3,CASSYVTSKAFF
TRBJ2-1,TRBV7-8,CASSLYTSASNEQFF
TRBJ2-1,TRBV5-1,CASSFGLSNEQFF
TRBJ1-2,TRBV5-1,CASSLRDIRGADGGGYTF
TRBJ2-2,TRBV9,CASSVGAQGTGELFF
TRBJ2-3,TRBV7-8,CASSPKPDTQYF
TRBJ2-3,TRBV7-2,CASSRTQGPADTQYF
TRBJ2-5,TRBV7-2,CASSPVVYQETQYF
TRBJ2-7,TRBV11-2,CASSLNRRAGSRYF
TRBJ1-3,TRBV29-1,CSASLGGGEPVSGNTIYF
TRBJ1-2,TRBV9,CASSPRTDRGVLGVYGYTF
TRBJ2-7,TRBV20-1,CSALQGLASYEQYF
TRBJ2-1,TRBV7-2,CASSSPGLWGFF
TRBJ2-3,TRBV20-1,CGTQAPGTDTQYF
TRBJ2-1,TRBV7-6,CASSLDHNNEQFF
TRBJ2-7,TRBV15,CATSRDQAREQYF
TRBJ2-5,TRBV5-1,CASSAQTGTGGLETQYF
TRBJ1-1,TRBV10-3,CAISESSGTGGNTEAFF
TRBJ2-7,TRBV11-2,CASSKTTGTRRYEQYF
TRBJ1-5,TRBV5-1,CASSAGTDYNQPQHF
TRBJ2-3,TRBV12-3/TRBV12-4,CASSLPEGTQYF
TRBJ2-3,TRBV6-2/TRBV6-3,CASRLSTGLDGYF
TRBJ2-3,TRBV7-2,CASSPNRASVRADTQYF
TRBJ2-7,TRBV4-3,CASSLGTSGRGSNYEQYF
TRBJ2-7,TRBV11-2,CASRDRAYEQYF
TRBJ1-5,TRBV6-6,CASSFTSDQPQHF
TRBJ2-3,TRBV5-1,CASSLVGVSTDTQYF
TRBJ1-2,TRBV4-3,CASSQGGEWTGYTF
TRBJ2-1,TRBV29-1,CSVVWGGGYEQFF
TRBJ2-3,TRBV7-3,CALGLAGAADTQYF
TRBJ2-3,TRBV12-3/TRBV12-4,CASSLAVSGLAADTQYF
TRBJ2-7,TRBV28,CASTEGFSSYEQYF
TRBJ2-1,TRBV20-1,CSARDLEDTGIYNEQFF